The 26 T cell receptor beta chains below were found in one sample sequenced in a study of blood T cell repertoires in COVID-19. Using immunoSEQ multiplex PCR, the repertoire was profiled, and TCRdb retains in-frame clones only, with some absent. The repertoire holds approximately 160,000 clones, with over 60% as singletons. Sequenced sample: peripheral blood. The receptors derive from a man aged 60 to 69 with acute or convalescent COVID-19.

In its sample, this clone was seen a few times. The CDR3, as DNA: TGTGCCAGCACCATAGAGAATATCCAGACCCAGTACTTC. This encodes CASTIENIQTQYF. The gene calls are TRBV3-1 (or the pseudogene TRBV3-2) and TRBJ2-5; D gene uncertain. The germline V gene encodes CDR1 LGHDT and CDR2 YNNKEL (reference sequence). Trimming shortened V by 7 bases and J by 6 bases, and 15 bases separated the two germline ends. The CDR3 runs to 13 residues.

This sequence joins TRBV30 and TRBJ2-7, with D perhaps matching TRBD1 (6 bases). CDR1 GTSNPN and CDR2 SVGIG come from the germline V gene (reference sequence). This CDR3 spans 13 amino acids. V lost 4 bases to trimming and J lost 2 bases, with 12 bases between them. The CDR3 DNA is TGTGCCTGGACTACCGGGGACACCTACGAGCAGTACTTC. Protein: CAWTTGDTYEQYF.

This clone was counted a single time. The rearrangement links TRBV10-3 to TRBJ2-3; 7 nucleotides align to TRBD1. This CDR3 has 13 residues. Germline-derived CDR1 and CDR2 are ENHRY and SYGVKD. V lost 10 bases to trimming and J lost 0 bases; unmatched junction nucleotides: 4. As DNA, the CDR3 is TGTGCCACGGGGACAGCCAGCACAGATACGCAGTATTTT. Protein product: CATGTASTDTQYF.

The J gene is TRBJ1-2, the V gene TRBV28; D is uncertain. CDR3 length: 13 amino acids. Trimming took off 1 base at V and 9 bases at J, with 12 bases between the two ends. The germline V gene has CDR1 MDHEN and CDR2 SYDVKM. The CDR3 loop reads CASSLSEGSSYTF. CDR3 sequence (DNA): TGTGCCAGCAGTTTATCGGAGGGCTCGAGCTACACCTTC.

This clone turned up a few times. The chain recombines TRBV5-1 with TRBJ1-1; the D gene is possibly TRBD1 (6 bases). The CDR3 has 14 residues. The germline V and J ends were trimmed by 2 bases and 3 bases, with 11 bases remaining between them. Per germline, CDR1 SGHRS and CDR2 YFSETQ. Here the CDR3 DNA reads TGCGCCAGCAGCTTTGGCAGGGGTTACACTGAAGCTTTCTTT. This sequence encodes CASSFGRGYTEAFF.

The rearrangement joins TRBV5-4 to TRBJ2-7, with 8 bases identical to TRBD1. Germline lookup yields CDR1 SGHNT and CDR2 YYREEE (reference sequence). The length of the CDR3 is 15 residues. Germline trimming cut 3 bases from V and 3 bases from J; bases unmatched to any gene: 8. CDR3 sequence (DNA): TGTGCCAGCAGCTACGGACAGGGTGCGGGCTACGAGCAGTACTTC. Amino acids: CASSYGQGAGYEQYF. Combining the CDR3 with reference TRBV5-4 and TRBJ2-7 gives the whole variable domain ETGVTQSPTHLIKTRGQQVTLRCSSQSGHNTVSWYQQALGQGPQFIFQYYREEENGRGNFPPRFSGLQFPNYSSELNVNALELDDSALYLCASSYGQGAGYEQYFGPGTRLTVT.

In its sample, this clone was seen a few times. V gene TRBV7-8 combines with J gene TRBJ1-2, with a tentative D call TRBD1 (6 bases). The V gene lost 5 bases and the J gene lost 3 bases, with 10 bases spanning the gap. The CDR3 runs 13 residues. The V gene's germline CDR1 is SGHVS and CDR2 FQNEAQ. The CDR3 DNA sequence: TGTGCCAGCAGCGAAGACAGGTACTATGGCTACACCTTC. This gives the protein CASSEDRYYGYTF.

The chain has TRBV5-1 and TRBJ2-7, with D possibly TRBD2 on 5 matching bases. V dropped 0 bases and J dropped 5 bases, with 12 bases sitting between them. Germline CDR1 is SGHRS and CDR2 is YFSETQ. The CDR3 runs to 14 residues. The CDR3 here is CASSLGLASDEQYF. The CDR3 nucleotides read TGCGCCAGCAGCTTGGGTTTAGCGAGCGACGAGCAGTACTTC.

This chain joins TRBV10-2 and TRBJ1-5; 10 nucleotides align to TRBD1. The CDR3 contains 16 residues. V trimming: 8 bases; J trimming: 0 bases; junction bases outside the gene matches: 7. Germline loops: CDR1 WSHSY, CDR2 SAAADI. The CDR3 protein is CASGRQGALSNQPQHF. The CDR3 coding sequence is TGCGCCAGCGGACGACAGGGGGCCCTTAGCAATCAGCCCCAGCATTTT.

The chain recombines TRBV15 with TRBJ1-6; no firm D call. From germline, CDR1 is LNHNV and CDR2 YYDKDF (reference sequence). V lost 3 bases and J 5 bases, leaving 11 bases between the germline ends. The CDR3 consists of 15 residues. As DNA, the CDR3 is TGTGCCACCAGCAGGGGGAGTTCCAATAATTCACCCCTCCACTTT. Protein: CATSRGSSNNSPLHF.

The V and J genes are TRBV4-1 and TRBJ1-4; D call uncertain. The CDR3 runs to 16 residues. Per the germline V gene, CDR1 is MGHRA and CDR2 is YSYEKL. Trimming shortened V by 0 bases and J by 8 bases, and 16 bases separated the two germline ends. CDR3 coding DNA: TGCGCCAGCAGCCAAGAAGGTACGGGGATAGGGGAAAAACTGTTTTTT. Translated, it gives CASSQEGTGIGEKLFF.

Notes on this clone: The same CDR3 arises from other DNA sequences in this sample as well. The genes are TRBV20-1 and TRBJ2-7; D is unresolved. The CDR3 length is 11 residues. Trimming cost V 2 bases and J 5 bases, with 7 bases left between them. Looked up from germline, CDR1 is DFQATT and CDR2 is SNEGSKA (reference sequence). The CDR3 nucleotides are TGCAGTGCTAGAAGTGGGCACGAGCAGTACTTC. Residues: CSARSGHEQYF.

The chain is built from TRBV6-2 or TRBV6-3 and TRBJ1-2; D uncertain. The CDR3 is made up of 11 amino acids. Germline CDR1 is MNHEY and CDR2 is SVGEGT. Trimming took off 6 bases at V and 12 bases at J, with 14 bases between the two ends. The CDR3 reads CASSPHVGHTF. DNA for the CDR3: TGTGCCAGCAGCCCTCATGTGGGCCACACCTTC.

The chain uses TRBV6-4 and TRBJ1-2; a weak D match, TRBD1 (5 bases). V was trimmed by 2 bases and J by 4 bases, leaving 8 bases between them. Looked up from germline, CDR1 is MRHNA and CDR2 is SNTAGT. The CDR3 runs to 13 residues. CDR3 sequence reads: CASSDAGGYGYTF. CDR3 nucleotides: TGTGCCAGCAGTGACGCGGGGGGCTATGGCTACACCTTC.

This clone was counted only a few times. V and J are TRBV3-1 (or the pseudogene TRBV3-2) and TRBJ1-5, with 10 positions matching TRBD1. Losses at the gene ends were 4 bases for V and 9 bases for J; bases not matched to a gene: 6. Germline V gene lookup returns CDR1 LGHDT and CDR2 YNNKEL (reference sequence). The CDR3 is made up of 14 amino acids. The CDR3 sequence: CASSLGQGVAPQHF. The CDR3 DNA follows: TGTGCCAGCAGCCTCGGACAGGGGGTTGCGCCCCAGCATTTT.

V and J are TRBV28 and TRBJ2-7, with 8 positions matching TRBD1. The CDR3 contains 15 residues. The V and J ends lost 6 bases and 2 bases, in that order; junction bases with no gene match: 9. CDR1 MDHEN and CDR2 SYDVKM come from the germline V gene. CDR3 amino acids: CASRPGGLFTYEQYF. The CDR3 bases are TGTGCCAGCAGACCAGGGGGCCTTTTTACCTACGAGCAGTACTTC.

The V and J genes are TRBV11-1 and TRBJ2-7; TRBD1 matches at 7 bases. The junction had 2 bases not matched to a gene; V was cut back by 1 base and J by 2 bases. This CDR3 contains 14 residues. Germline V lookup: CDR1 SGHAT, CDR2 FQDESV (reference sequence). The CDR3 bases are TGTGCCAGCAGCTTAGTCCAGGGGGCCTACGAGCAGTACTTC. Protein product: CASSLVQGAYEQYF.

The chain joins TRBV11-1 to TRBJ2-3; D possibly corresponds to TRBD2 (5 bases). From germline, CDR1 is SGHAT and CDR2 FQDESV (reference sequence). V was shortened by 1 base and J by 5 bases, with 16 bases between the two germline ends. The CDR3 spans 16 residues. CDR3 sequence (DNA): TGTGCCAGCAGCTTAGTCCGGGGAGCACGAGGAGATACGCAGTATTTT. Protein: CASSLVRGARGDTQYF.

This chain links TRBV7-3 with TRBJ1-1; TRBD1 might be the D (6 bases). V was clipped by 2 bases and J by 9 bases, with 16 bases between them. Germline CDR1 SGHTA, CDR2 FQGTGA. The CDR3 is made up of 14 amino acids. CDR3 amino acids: CASSLEGDKSKAFF. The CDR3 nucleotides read TGTGCCAGCAGCTTAGAAGGGGACAAATCGAAAGCTTTCTTT.

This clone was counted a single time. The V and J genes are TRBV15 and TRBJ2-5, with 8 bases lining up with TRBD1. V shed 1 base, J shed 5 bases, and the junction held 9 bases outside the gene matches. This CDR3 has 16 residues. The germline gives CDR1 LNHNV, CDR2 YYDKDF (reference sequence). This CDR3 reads CATSRVFQGAGETQYF. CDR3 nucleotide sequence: TGTGCCACCAGCAGAGTTTTTCAGGGGGCTGGGGAGACCCAGTACTTC.

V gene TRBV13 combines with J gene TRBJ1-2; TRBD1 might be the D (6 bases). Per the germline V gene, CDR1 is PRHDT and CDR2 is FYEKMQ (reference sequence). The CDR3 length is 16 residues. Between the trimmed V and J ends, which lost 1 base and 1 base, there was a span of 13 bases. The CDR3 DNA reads TGTGCCAGCAGCTTAGAGGGGGGGAAAATTAACTATGGCTACACCTTC. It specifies CASSLEGGKINYGYTF.

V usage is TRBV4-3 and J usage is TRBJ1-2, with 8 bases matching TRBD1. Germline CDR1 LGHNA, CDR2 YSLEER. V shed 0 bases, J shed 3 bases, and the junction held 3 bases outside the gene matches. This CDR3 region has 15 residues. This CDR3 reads CASSQDLGQDYGYTF. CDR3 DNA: TGCGCCAGCAGCCAAGATCTGGGACAGGACTATGGCTACACCTTC.

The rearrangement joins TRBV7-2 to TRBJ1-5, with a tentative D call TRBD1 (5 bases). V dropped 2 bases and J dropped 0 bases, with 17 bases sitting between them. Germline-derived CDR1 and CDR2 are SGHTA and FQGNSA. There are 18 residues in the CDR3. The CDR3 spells CASSLQGRRAYSNQPQHF. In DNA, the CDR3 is TGTGCCAGCAGCTTACAGGGAAGGAGGGCCTATAGCAATCAGCCCCAGCATTTT.

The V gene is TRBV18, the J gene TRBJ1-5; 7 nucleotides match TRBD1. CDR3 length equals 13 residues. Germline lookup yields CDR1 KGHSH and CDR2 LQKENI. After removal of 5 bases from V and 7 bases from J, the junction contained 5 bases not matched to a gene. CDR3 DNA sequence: TGTGCCAGCTCATCCGACAGGGTCCAGCCCCAGCATTTT. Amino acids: CASSSDRVQPQHF. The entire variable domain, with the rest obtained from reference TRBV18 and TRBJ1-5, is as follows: NAGVMQNPRHLVRRRGQEARLRCSPMKGHSHVYWYRQLPEEGLKFMVYLQKENIIDESGMPKERFSAEFPKEGPSILRIQQVVRGDSAAYFCASSSDRVQPQHFGDGTRLSIL.

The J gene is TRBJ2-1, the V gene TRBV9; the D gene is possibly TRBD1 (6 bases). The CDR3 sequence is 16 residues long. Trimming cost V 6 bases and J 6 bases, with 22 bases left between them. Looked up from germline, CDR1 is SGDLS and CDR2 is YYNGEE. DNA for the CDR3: TGTGCCAGCACCCCCGGCAGGGGCCTTGCGTCCAATGAGCAGTTCTTC. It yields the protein CASTPGRGLASNEQFF.

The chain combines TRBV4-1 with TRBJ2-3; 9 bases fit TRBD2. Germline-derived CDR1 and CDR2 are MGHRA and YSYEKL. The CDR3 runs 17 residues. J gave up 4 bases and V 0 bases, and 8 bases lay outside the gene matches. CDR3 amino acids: CASSQDQASGDADTQYF. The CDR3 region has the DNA TGCGCCAGCAGCCAAGATCAGGCTAGCGGGGATGCAGATACGCAGTATTTT.